This TCR beta chain was captured by sequencing in a study of T-cell reconstitution after alpha-beta-depleted transplantation in children. A library of TCRbeta sequences, prepared with unique molecular identifiers, was generated. TCRdb re-called the PCR reads through MiXCR, storing one row per CDR3 protein. Of 440,000 or so distinct CDR3 sequences listed, roughly 44% were seen once; the top ten hold around a quarter. This clonotype was observed many times. With 4 bases removed from V and 1 base from J, the gap between germline ends came to 10 bases. Per germline, CDR1 SGHTA and CDR2 FQGNSA. This CDR3 spans 15 amino acids.

This receptor was taken from a girl aged 2-10 years with aplastic anemia, due to receive a stem cell transplant. This chain uses TRBV7-2 with TRBJ2-2, with D perhaps TRBD1 (6 bases). The source was PBMCs, collected before TCRalphabeta/CD19-depleted stem cell transplant. Written as DNA, the CDR3 is TGTGCCAGCAGCTCACAGGGCCTGAACACCGGGGAGCTGTTTTTT. This gives the protein CASSSQGLNTGELFF.